What follows are 2 T cell receptor beta chains derived from one specimen sequenced in a study of T cell changes during pregnancy in multiple sclerosis. Assay: immunoSEQ multiplex PCR; the TCRdb copy retains only in-frame clones and omits some. The data hold tens of thousands of clones, with over 75% observed a single time. The source material was CD8+ T cells from peripheral blood mononuclear cells, sampled before pregnancy. The origin of the receptors is a female donor with multiple sclerosis, enrolled in a pregnancy study.

J is TRBJ2-6 and V is TRBV4-2, with TRBD2 identical over 8 bases. V gave up 0 bases and J gave up 2 bases; unmatched junction bases: 9. Germline V gene sequence: CDR1 LGHNA, CDR2 YNFKEQ. The CDR3 spans 19 residues. CDR3 coding DNA: TGTGCCAGCAGCCAAGATAATATCGGGAGGGCCGCTGGGGCCAACGTCCTGACTTTC. The encoded protein is CASSQDNIGRAAGANVLTF.

This chain joins TRBV27 and TRBJ2-5; tentatively, D is TRBD1 (6 bases). There are 15 residues in the CDR3. V gave up 6 bases and J gave up 4 bases, with 18 bases separating them. In germline, CDR1 is MNHEY, CDR2 SMNVEV (reference sequence). CDR3 protein: CASSRTSGDGETQYF. CDR3 bases: TGTGCCAGCAGCCGGACCTCAGGGGACGGAGAGACCCAGTACTTC.